The 20 T cell receptor beta chains below come from one sample, sequenced in a study of cytomegalovirus exposure and HLA in healthy donors. Vbeta (60) and Jbeta (13) primers were used in the PCR. Produced via immunoSEQ multiplex PCR; TCRdb's table is partial and in-frame only. The table has 270,000 or so clones, roughly 88% seen once. Sequencing was performed on PBMCs. All receptors derive from a man aged 40-49 years in good health and CMV-seropositive.

This rearrangement joins TRBV9 to TRBJ2-1; 13 nucleotides match TRBD2. This CDR3 has 16 residues. After removal of 4 bases from V and 8 bases from J, the junction contained 9 bases not matched to a gene. The germline V gene encodes CDR1 SGDLS and CDR2 YYNGEE. For the CDR3, the DNA is TGTGCCAGCAGCCCTCATGGGACTAGCGGGATATATGAGCAGTTCTTC. Translated: CASSPHGTSGIYEQFF.

J is TRBJ2-7 and V is TRBV4-1; 8 bases map to TRBD2. V shed 1 base and J 2 bases; nucleotides not matched to a gene: 19. The CDR3 has 20 residues. Germline CDR1 and CDR2: MGHRA and YSYEKL. The CDR3 is CASSQAWARTGTRTTYEQYF. The CDR3 nucleotides read TGCGCCAGCAGCCAAGCCTGGGCACGTACCGGGACTAGGACCACCTACGAGCAGTACTTC.

The chain employs TRBV6-4 and TRBJ1-5, with 9 bases matching TRBD1. Germline lookup yields CDR1 MRHNA and CDR2 SNTAGT. This CDR3 comprises 20 residues. V was clipped by 0 bases and J by 6 bases; unmatched bases: 18. CDR3: CASSDSFGGTGYRDGQPQHF. DNA of the CDR3: TGTGCCAGCAGTGACTCGTTCGGGGGGACAGGGTATCGGGACGGTCAGCCCCAGCATTTT.

The sample holds a few counts of this clone. CDR3 DNA sequence: TGTGCCAGCAGCCAGACAACTCCTGAAGCTTTCTTT. Amino acid sequence: CASSQTTPEAFF. The J gene is TRBJ1-1, the V gene TRBV5-5; no definite D call. The CDR3 is 12 amino acids. Germline CDR1 and CDR2: SGHKS and YYEKEE (reference sequence). V dropped 4 bases and J dropped 6 bases, with 10 bases sitting between them.

This clone was found once. The chain joins TRBV9 to TRBJ1-2; a weak D match, TRBD1 (5 bases). Germline-derived CDR1 and CDR2 are SGDLS and YYNGEE. The V end lost 0 bases, the J end lost 9 bases, and 18 bases lay between the germline ends. The CDR3 is 15 amino acids. CDR3 protein: CASSVGGGSADRYTF. The DNA for the CDR3 is TGTGCCAGCAGCGTAGGCGGGGGAAGTGCGGATCGCTACACCTTC.

The V and J genes are TRBV25-1 and TRBJ2-5, with 8 bases that match TRBD1. Losses at the gene ends were 3 bases for V and 2 bases for J; bases not matched to a gene: 8. The CDR3 loop spans 16 amino acids. Per germline, CDR1 MGHDK and CDR2 SYGVNS. The CDR3 nucleotides read TGTGCCAGCAGTGAGGGACAGGCTGGGGAGCAAGAGACCCAGTACTTC. Amino acid sequence: CASSEGQAGEQETQYF.

The chain recombines TRBV7-2 with TRBJ2-1; D perhaps matches TRBD2 (6 bases). This CDR3 is 16 amino acids long. The V end lost 5 bases, the J end lost 1 base, and 15 bases lay between the germline ends. Germline CDR1 reads SGHTA; CDR2 reads FQGNSA. The CDR3 loop is CASSPVAAFSYNEQFF. The CDR3 coding sequence is TGTGCCAGCAGCCCCGTAGCGGCTTTTTCCTACAATGAGCAGTTCTTC. Complete variable domain (other parts from reference TRBV7-2 and TRBJ2-1): GAGVSQSPSNKVTEKGKDVELRCDPISGHTALYWYRQSLGQGLEFLIYFQGNSAPDKSGLPSDRFSAERTGGSVSTLTIQRTQQEDSAVYLCASSPVAAFSYNEQFFGPGTRLTVL.

This chain uses TRBV5-1 with TRBJ2-7; 7 bases match TRBD1. With 5 bases clipped from V and 6 bases from J, the junction kept 11 bases outside the gene matches. The CDR3 is 14 residues long. Germline lookup yields CDR1 SGHRS and CDR2 YFSETQ. This chain's CDR3 is CASSYRDRAPEQYF. The CDR3, as DNA: TGCGCCAGCAGTTACCGGGACAGAGCTCCCGAGCAGTACTTC.

This chain connects TRBV11-3 to TRBJ2-3; D possibly corresponds to TRBD2 (6 bases). Trimming removed 2 bases at V and 6 bases at J, with 12 bases between. The CDR3 contains 14 residues. Per the germline V gene, CDR1 is SGHNT and CDR2 is YENEEA. CDR3 DNA: TGTGCCAGCAGCTTAACCGGGAGTGACGATACGCAGTATTTT. Its protein is CASSLTGSDDTQYF.

This rearrangement joins TRBV7-3 to TRBJ2-3; D remains ambiguous. The germline V gene has CDR1 SGHTA and CDR2 FQGTGA. The V end was cut by 3 bases, the J end by 3 bases, with 7 bases between. This CDR3 region has 13 residues. CDR3 sequence (DNA): TGTGCCAGCAGCTTGGAGAAGACAGATACGCAGTATTTT. Its translation is CASSLEKTDTQYF.

The chain links TRBV7-8 to TRBJ2-1, with 11 bases matching TRBD2. The length of the CDR3 is 17 residues. The germline V gene has CDR1 SGHVS and CDR2 FQNEAQ. V was pared by 4 bases and J by 3 bases, with 8 bases of the junction left unmatched. CDR3 coding DNA: TGTGCCAGCAGCTCCCGACGACTAGCGGGGCTCTACAATGAGCAGTTCTTC. It yields the protein CASSSRRLAGLYNEQFF.

This clone has only one observation. V and J are TRBV4-3 and TRBJ2-1, with a possible D match to TRBD2 (6 bases). This CDR3 is built from 21 residues. Germline CDR1 and CDR2: LGHNA and YSLEER. V shed 1 base and J shed 0 bases, with 25 bases lying between them. The CDR3 spells CASSQVLASAYVAGSYNEQFF. In DNA, the CDR3 is TGCGCCAGCAGCCAAGTTTTAGCTAGCGCCTACGTCGCGGGCTCCTACAATGAGCAGTTCTTC.

This chain joins TRBV4-2 and TRBJ2-3, with TRBD2 matching over 9 bases. The germline CDR1 and CDR2 sequences are LGHNA and YNFKEQ. The CDR3 sequence is 19 residues long. J lost 5 bases, V lost 0 bases, and 15 bases had no gene match. This chain's CDR3 is CASSQEGGGRAPTRDTQYF. CDR3 nucleotide sequence: TGTGCCAGCAGCCAAGAGGGAGGCGGGAGGGCCCCCACACGAGATACGCAGTATTTT.

The gene calls are TRBV19 and TRBJ2-7; D not resolved. The CDR3 has 12 residues. CDR1 LNHDA and CDR2 SQIVND come from the germline V gene (reference sequence). V was clipped by 6 bases and J by 7 bases, with 13 bases between them. CDR3 nucleotide sequence: TGTGCCAGTAGCCCTCCGAGCGAAGAGCAGTACTTC. It is translated as CASSPPSEEQYF. Drawing the rest from reference TRBV19 and TRBJ2-7, the complete variable domain is DGGITQSPKYLFRKEGQNVTLSCEQNLNHDAMYWYRQDPGQGLRLIYYSQIVNDFQKGDIAEGYSVSREKKESFPLTVTSAQKNPTAFYLCASSPPSEEQYFGPGTRLTVT.

This clone was recorded a few times. The CDR3 bases are TGTGCCAGCAGCTTAGGGTATAGCCAAGAGACCCAGTACTTC. Protein: CASSLGYSQETQYF. The gene calls are TRBV11-2 and TRBJ2-5; D not certain. Trimming pared 1 base from V and 1 base from J, leaving 7 bases between. The CDR3 consists of 14 residues. Per the germline V gene, CDR1 is SGHAT and CDR2 is FQNNGV.

The chain carries TRBV9 and TRBJ2-7; D may be TRBD2 (6 bases). The CDR3 totals 16 residues. V was cut by 0 bases and J by 4 bases, with 17 bases left in between. The V gene's germline CDR1 is SGDLS and CDR2 YYNGEE. CDR3 nucleotides: TGTGCCAGCAGCGTAGGGGACGGACTATCTACGTACGAGCAGTACTTC. Its protein is CASSVGDGLSTYEQYF.

This clone has a single count. The rearrangement links TRBV19 to TRBJ1-5; 8 bases line up with TRBD1. Trimming cost V 5 bases and J 2 bases; bases outside gene matches: 8. Per germline, CDR1 LNHDA and CDR2 SQIVND (reference sequence). This CDR3 contains 16 residues. The CDR3 sequence is CASSSGQASGNQPQHF. As DNA, the CDR3 is TGTGCCAGTAGTTCGGGACAGGCCAGCGGCAATCAGCCCCAGCATTTT.

The chain carries TRBV5-4 and TRBJ2-3, with 7 bases identical to TRBD1. V was clipped by 4 bases and J by 0 bases; unmatched bases: 8. The CDR3 extends over 16 amino acids. Germline lookup yields CDR1 SGHNT and CDR2 YYREEE (reference sequence). The CDR3 spells CASSINPRGSTDTQYF. CDR3 sequence (DNA): TGTGCCAGCAGCATAAACCCCAGGGGGAGCACAGATACGCAGTATTTT.

Note on this clone: A read error may produce the germline difference seen at one junction end. This chain uses TRBV9 with TRBJ2-2; D might be TRBD1 (6 bases). The germline gives CDR1 SGDLS, CDR2 YYNGEE. The CDR3 is 15 amino acids. The CDR3 reads CASSVSGVTTRELFF. For the CDR3, the DNA is TGTGCCAGCAGCGTTTCAGGGGTGACCACCCGGGAGCTGTTTTTT.

The rearrangement joins TRBV7-9 to TRBJ2-7, with 7 positions matching TRBD2. Germline values: CDR1 SEHNR, CDR2 FQNEAQ (reference sequence). The CDR3 runs 16 residues. V was pared by 1 base and J by 3 bases, with 9 bases of the junction left unmatched. CDR3 coding DNA: TGTGCCAGCAGCTTAGTGGTAGGACTAGGGAGCTACGAGCAGTACTTC. Its protein is CASSLVVGLGSYEQYF.